Here is one TCR beta chain with its context. Its antigen remains unidentified. PCR employed 60 Vbeta and 13 Jbeta primers. The repertoire was sequenced with immunoSEQ multiplex PCR; TCRdb's copy has only in-frame clones and lacks some. The sample has about 120,000 clones, about three quarters seen once. The data were obtained in a study of cytomegalovirus exposure and HLA in healthy donors. Study-wide findings and caveats: In a later analysis, parvovirus B19, influenza, CMV and Epstein-Barr virus appeared linked to several top co-occurrence clusters.

Unmatched junction bases numbered 6, after V lost 8 bases and J lost 3 bases. Germline CDR1 is MNHEY and CDR2 is SMNVEV (reference sequence). The CDR3 totals 13 residues. Source material: PBMCs. The J gene is TRBJ2-7, the V gene TRBV27; 8 bases align to TRBD2. This sequence originates from a middle-aged woman in good health and CMV-seropositive. The CDR3 sequence is CASPGLDGYEQYF. The CDR3 DNA reads TGTGCCAGCCCGGGACTAGACGGCTACGAGCAGTACTTC.